These 13 T cell receptor beta chains came from one sample sequenced in a study of T cell repertoires in cytomegalovirus infection. Their recognized antigens are unknown. MiXCR, applied by TCRdb to the reads, yields one record per CDR3 protein. This table holds 650,000 to 900,000 distinct CDR3 sequences, 32% found once. The sequences come from cultured CD8+ T cells from PBMCs, collected from culture after CMV antigen stimulation. All receptors come from a human donor in good health (CMV status not recorded). Some clones in this sample may be carry-over from other donors' samples.

This clonotype was observed a handful of times. The chain links TRBV6-1 to TRBJ1-2; TRBD1 is a possible D gene (5 bases). V was trimmed by 7 bases and J by 4 bases, leaving 10 bases between them. Germline V lookup: CDR1 MNHNS, CDR2 SASEGT. This CDR3 has 12 amino acids. The CDR3 nucleotides read TGTGCCAGCATGGGGACGGCCTATGGCTACACCTTC. It is translated as CASMGTAYGYTF.

Remarks on this clonotype: This may come from a read error, since a much larger clone is one base off. The chain couples TRBV7-9 to TRBJ1-5; no firm D call. The germline gives CDR1 SEHNR, CDR2 FQNEAQ (reference sequence). CDR3 size: 12 residues. The DNA of the CDR3 is TGTTCCAGCAGCTTAGCGGATCAGCCCCAGCATTTT. It specifies CSSSLADQPQHF.

This clonotype was seen a handful of times. The rearrangement joins TRBV4-1 to TRBJ1-2; perhaps TRBD1 as D (5 bases). The CDR3 contains 14 residues. Trimming shortened V by 1 base and J by 5 bases, and 11 bases separated the two germline ends. CDR1 and CDR2 (germline): MGHRA, YSYEKL. The CDR3, as DNA: TGCGCCAGCAGCCAAGGAAGGGGTCTTTATGGCTACACCTTC. Protein: CASSQGRGLYGYTF.

This chain joins TRBV20-1 and TRBJ1-1, with 8 positions matching TRBD1. Germline V CDR1 and CDR2: DFQATT, SNEGSKA (reference sequence). The CDR3 runs to 16 residues. V dropped 1 base and J dropped 4; count of bases not matched to a gene: 11. Here the CDR3 reads CSARGQGAQSVTEAFF. As DNA, the CDR3 is TGCAGTGCTAGAGGCCAGGGGGCCCAATCCGTCACTGAAGCTTTCTTT.

The J gene is TRBJ2-1, the V gene TRBV7-6, with a weak D call TRBD1 (5 bases). Germline loops: CDR1 SGHVS, CDR2 FNYEAQ. The CDR3 is 12 residues long. V was clipped by 8 bases and J by 6 bases, with 11 bases between them. CDR3 sequence: CASQAGINEQFF. CDR3 coding DNA: TGTGCCAGCCAGGCAGGGATCAATGAGCAGTTCTTC.

In its sample, this clonotype was seen a few times. This rearrangement joins TRBV7-8 to TRBJ2-2; a possible D gene is TRBD1 (6 bases). Trimming pared 5 bases from V and 0 bases from J, leaving 13 bases between. Germline V gene data show CDR1 as SGHVS and CDR2 as FQNEAQ. The CDR3 runs to 16 residues. CDR3 sequence (DNA): TGTGCCAGCAGCACAACCGGGACATCGAACACCGGGGAGCTGTTTTTT. It encodes CASSTTGTSNTGELFF.

This clonotype occurred a few times. CDR3 in amino acids: CASTSGTLYEAFF. The CDR3 nucleotides are TGTGCCAGCACCTCTGGGACACTGTATGAAGCTTTCTTT. This chain uses TRBV27 with TRBJ1-1; TRBD1 might be the D (6 bases). Germline values: CDR1 MNHEY, CDR2 SMNVEV (reference sequence). Trimming took off 7 bases at V and 7 bases at J, with 16 bases between the two ends. The CDR3 sequence is 13 residues long.

This clonotype showed up many times. The V gene is TRBV7-6, the J gene TRBJ2-5, with 7 bases that match TRBD2. This CDR3 is 11 amino acids long. CDR1 and CDR2 from the germline V gene are SGHVS and FNYEAQ. The V segment lost 4 bases and the J segment 9 bases; nucleotides outside the gene matches: 2. The CDR3, as DNA: TGTGCCAGCAGCTCCCGGGAGGCCCAGTACTTC. Its translation: CASSSREAQYF.

This clonotype was counted many times. V and J are TRBV12-3 or TRBV12-4 and TRBJ1-2, with 7 bases matching TRBD1. The CDR3 has 14 residues. The ends lost 8 bases at V and 6 bases at J; junction bases unmatched: 12. The CDR3 here is CASRLPGQLNGYTF. CDR3 coding DNA: TGTGCCAGCCGATTACCGGGACAGCTCAATGGCTACACCTTC.

This clonotype was detected a few times. The chain employs TRBV10-3 and TRBJ2-1; D unresolved. The V gene's germline CDR1 is ENHRY and CDR2 SYGVKD. V was pared by 0 bases and J by 4 bases, with 7 bases between. This CDR3 is 14 amino acids long. Written as DNA, the CDR3 is TGTGCCATCAGTGAGTCGAACCAATACAATGAGCAGTTCTTC. It specifies CAISESNQYNEQFF.

The V gene is TRBV20-1, the J gene TRBJ1-2, with D maybe TRBD1 (6 bases). Germline loops: CDR1 DFQATT, CDR2 SNEGSKA (reference sequence). V shed 4 bases and J shed 3 bases, with 12 bases lying between them. The CDR3 extends over 13 amino acids. CDR3 amino acids: CSANTGTHYGYTF. The CDR3 bases are TGCAGTGCTAATACAGGGACCCACTATGGCTACACCTTC.

The rearrangement joins TRBV7-9 to TRBJ1-1; D ambiguous. This CDR3 contains 14 residues. Trimming took off 3 bases at V and 4 bases at J, with 12 bases between the two ends. Germline values: CDR1 SEHNR, CDR2 FQNEAQ (reference sequence). The CDR3 coding sequence is TGTGCCAGCAGCTTGGGGAGGACTTCCACTGAAGCTTTCTTT. It codes for CASSLGRTSTEAFF.

The chain links TRBV28 to TRBJ1-5, with 12 nucleotides matching TRBD1. V trimming: 5 bases; J trimming: 3 bases; junction bases outside the gene matches: 8. Germline loops: CDR1 MDHEN, CDR2 SYDVKM. The CDR3 totals 17 residues. The CDR3 DNA follows: TGTGCCAGCAGTCCCAACCGGGACAGGGGGCTCAATCAGCCCCAGCATTTT. Protein sequence: CASSPNRDRGLNQPQHF.